This TCR beta chain was profiled in a study of identical twins. The CDR3 runs to 14 residues. With 4 bases removed from V and 3 bases from J, the gap between germline ends came to 13 bases. Germline V CDR1 and CDR2: DFQATT, SNEGSKA (reference sequence). Template switching added a universal primer site, and cDNA bore unique molecular identifiers. MiXCR was run by TCRdb on the 5' RACE reads, yielding one entry per CDR3 protein. This repertoire shows 1.5 million to 2 million distinct CDR3 sequences, more than 30% found once; its top ten account for under 0.35%. The chain uses TRBV20-1 and TRBJ2-4; possible D gene TRBD2, 5 bases. The sequence was collected from a newborn girl in good health. Sequencing used cord blood. The CDR3 nucleotides read TGCAGTGCTAAGAGGGCGGTAGACAAAAACATTCAGTACTTC. Amino acid sequence: CSAKRAVDKNIQYF.